This T cell receptor (beta chain) was obtained from a study of blood T cell repertoires in COVID-19. Study at large: Material from acute and convalescent COVID-19 was sourced from the United States, Italy and Spain.

This clone was seen ten or more times. The table came from immunoSEQ multiplex PCR; TCRdb's copy has only in-frame clones and leaves some out. The sample includes roughly 330,000 clones, around 89% of them seen just once. This CDR3 is built from 18 residues. V was pared by 2 bases and J by 7 bases, with 13 bases of the junction left unmatched. Germline V gene lookup returns CDR1 MGHRA and CDR2 YSYEKL. The chain recombines TRBV4-1 with TRBJ2-1, with 11 bases fitting TRBD2. The source material was peripheral blood. The clonotype originates from a man aged 18-30 years who had recovered from COVID-19. Here the CDR3 DNA reads TGCGCCAGCAGCCAACCGCTAACGACTAGCGGGAAGAGTAATGAGCAGTTCTTC. Translation: CASSQPLTTSGKSNEQFF.